The source of this TCR beta chain is a study of T cell responses to AZD1222 COVID-19 vaccine. Measured with immunoSEQ multiplex PCR; TCRdb has only the in-frame clones, and not every one. This table holds about 150,000 clones, more than 85% found once. The V gene end was trimmed by 0 bases and the J gene end by 3 bases; junction bases not matched to a gene: 17. The germline gives CDR1 LGHNA, CDR2 YNFKEQ. The CDR3 extends over 20 amino acids. Regarding the study as a whole: Mostly white British, mostly female donors; authors suggested clonal diversity may be underestimated.

Remarks on this clone: What it binds is unknown.

The sequence came from an adult who received the AZD1222 COVID-19 vaccine. J is TRBJ2-5 and V is TRBV4-2, with 9 bases aligning to TRBD2. The specimen was peripheral blood, collected 28 days after the second AZD1222 dose. The CDR3: CASSQEKVRIRGGDEETQYF. CDR3 nucleotides: TGTGCCAGCAGCCAAGAAAAGGTGCGAATCCGCGGGGGGGATGAAGAGACCCAGTACTTC.